This is a list of T cell receptor beta chains from one sample in a study of T cell repertoires in cytomegalovirus infection. TCRdb used MiXCR to reprocess the reads, holding one entry per CDR3 protein. The sample comprises about 500,000 distinct CDR3 sequences, about 33% of which are singletons, and roughly 16% rests with the top ten. Which antigens these TCRs recognize remains unknown. The sequenced sample was cultured PBMCs, obtained from culture after CMV antigen stimulation. All receptors derive from a human donor in good health (CMV status not recorded). Some clones in this sample may be carry-over from other donors' samples. Both conserved end residues are part of each CDR3. The D gene is left open where the match is weak. Only part of the rows carry a size: once, few, many, or a class if the clone is expanded.

J,V,D,size,CDR3,DNA
TRBJ2-3,TRBV5-3,NA,NA,CASSLEERVPTDTQYF,TGTGCCAGCAGCTTGGAAGAGCGGGTGCCCACAGATACGCAGTATTTT
TRBJ2-7,TRBV28,TRBD1,NA,CASSSWGQGSYEQYF,TGTGCCAGCAGCTCTTGGGGACAGGGCTCCTACGAGCAGTACTTC
TRBJ2-5,TRBV7-2,NA,few,CASSLEGWYGQETQYF,TGTGCCAGCAGCCTAGAAGGGTGGTATGGACAAGAGACCCAGTACTTC
TRBJ2-7,TRBV28,NA,NA,CASRMGYWDQRKTYEQYF,TGTGCCAGCCGAATGGGCTATTGGGACCAAAGAAAAACCTACGAGCAGTACTTC
TRBJ2-2,TRBV7-3,NA,many,CASTPDSNTGELFF,TGTGCCAGCACCCCGGACTCAAACACCGGGGAGCTGTTTTTT
TRBJ2-7,TRBV12-3/TRBV12-4,TRBD1,few,CASSRSGGAEQYF,TGTGCCAGCAGTCGATCAGGGGGCGCCGAGCAGTACTTC
TRBJ2-7,TRBV7-3,TRBD2,NA,CASSPVAGSYEQYF,TGTGCCAGCAGCCCGGTAGCGGGATCCTACGAGCAGTACTTC
TRBJ2-2,TRBV19,NA,NA,CASGGVNTGELFF,TGTGCCAGTGGAGGGGTGAACACCGGGGAGCTGTTTTTT
TRBJ2-2,TRBV7-9,NA,NA,CASSLERVSAGELFF,TGTGCCAGCAGCTTAGAGAGGGTTTCGGCCGGGGAGCTGTTTTTT
TRBJ2-7,TRBV6-2/TRBV6-3,TRBD2,many,CASSYPWREGQYEQYF,TGTGCCAGCAGCTACCCTTGGCGGGAGGGCCAATACGAGCAGTACTTC
TRBJ2-5,TRBV2,TRBD2,NA,CASSAQRGFRETQYF,TGTGCCAGCAGTGCGCAGCGGGGGTTTCGGGAGACCCAGTACTTC
TRBJ2-1,TRBV24-1,NA,NA,CATSPRGSYNEQFF,TGTGCCACCAGCCCGCGTGGATCCTACAATGAGCAGTTCTTC
TRBJ2-1,TRBV7-2,NA,many,CASSWGLSLEQFF,TGTGCCAGCAGCTGGGGACTTTCCCTTGAGCAGTTCTTC
TRBJ2-1,TRBV5-4,TRBD2,few,CASGRANEQFF,TGTGCCAGCGGGAGGGCCAATGAGCAGTTCTTC
TRBJ2-3,TRBV15,NA,few,CATSARTGSGADTQYF,TGTGCCACCAGCGCCCGGACGGGGTCGGGGGCAGATACGCAGTATTTT
TRBJ1-5,TRBV7-2,TRBD1,many,CASSLQGAVGQPQHF,TGTGCCAGCAGCTTACAGGGGGCCGTAGGGCAGCCCCAGCATTTT
TRBJ2-5,TRBV7-2,NA,NA,CASRFQGGETQYF,TGTGCCAGCAGATTCCAGGGGGGGGAGACCCAGTACTTC
TRBJ2-2,TRBV20-1,NA,NA,CSARGLNTGELFF,TGCAGTGCTAGAGGACTCAACACCGGGGAGCTGTTTTTT
TRBJ2-3,TRBV10-3,TRBD2,few,CAINRGESTDTQYF,TGTGCCATCAATCGGGGGGAGAGTACAGATACGCAGTATTTT
TRBJ2-5,TRBV7-2,TRBD2,few,CASSLGLAGEFETQYF,TGTGCCAGCAGCTTAGGGCTAGCGGGCGAATTTGAGACCCAGTACTTC
TRBJ2-1,TRBV11-2,NA,few,CASSLTAALEQFF,TGTGCCAGCAGCTTAACGGCCGCACTAGAGCAGTTCTTC
TRBJ2-3,TRBV6-1,NA,NA,CASSPQYTDTQYF,TGTGCCAGCAGTCCCCAATACACAGATACGCAGTATTTT
TRBJ1-3,TRBV7-9,NA,few,CASSTSGDTIYF,TGTGCCAGCAGCACGTCAGGGGACACCATATATTTT
TRBJ1-1,TRBV29-1,NA,NA,CSVVKGTKTEAFF,TGCAGCGTCGTAAAGGGAACGAAGACTGAAGCTTTCTTT
TRBJ2-1,TRBV28,NA,NA,CASSGVPYNEQFF,TGTGCCAGCTCGGGAGTTCCCTACAATGAGCAGTTCTTC
TRBJ2-2,TRBV20-1,TRBD2,NA,CSGVRLAGVGGELFF,TGCAGTGGTGTAAGACTAGCGGGAGTGGGCGGGGAGCTGTTTTTT
TRBJ1-4,TRBV2,TRBD1,NA,CASRIDRGEKLFF,TGTGCCAGCAGGATCGACAGGGGTGAAAAACTGTTTTTT
TRBJ2-3,TRBV10-3,NA,once,CAISEGQKPTDTQYF,TGTGCCATCAGTGAGGGACAGAAACCGACAGATACGCAGTATTTT
TRBJ2-5,TRBV6-2/TRBV6-3,TRBD2,NA,CASSPRTSGSRGVQETQYF,TGTGCCAGCAGTCCCCGGACTAGCGGGTCCCGAGGGGTCCAAGAGACCCAGTACTTC
TRBJ2-5,TRBV5-5,NA,few,CASSSRVLETQYF,TGTGCCAGCAGCTCAAGGGTTTTGGAGACCCAGTACTTC
TRBJ2-2,TRBV6-1,NA,NA,CASSDYPSTGELFF,TGTGCCAGCAGTGATTATCCGAGCACCGGGGAGCTGTTTTTT
TRBJ2-3,TRBV7-2,NA,few,CASSLVLRPFADTQYF,TGTGCCAGCAGCTTAGTTCTGCGCCCCTTTGCGGATACGCAGTATTTT
TRBJ2-2,TRBV5-1,NA,few,CASSLAVSGLNTGELFF,TGCGCCAGCAGCTTGGCCGTAAGCGGACTTAACACCGGGGAGCTGTTTTTT
TRBJ2-7,TRBV10-3,TRBD2,NA,CAISESTSGYEQYF,TGTGCCATCAGTGAGTCGACTAGCGGCTACGAGCAGTACTTC
TRBJ2-5,TRBV7-2,NA,few,CASSLAKETQYF,TGTGCCAGCAGCTTAGCAAAAGAGACCCAGTACTTC
TRBJ2-5,TRBV28,NA,NA,CASSLELLTIPQYF,TGTGCCAGCAGTTTAGAGTTATTAACTATCCCCCAGTACTTC
TRBJ2-7,TRBV29-1,TRBD2,few,CSVETSGTYEQYF,TGCAGCGTTGAGACTAGCGGAACCTACGAGCAGTACTTC
TRBJ2-5,TRBV7-2,NA,many,CASSLFPPTEGGPRETQYF,TGTGCCAGCAGCTTATTTCCCCCAACCGAGGGGGGGCCTCGAGAGACCCAGTACTTC
TRBJ2-2,TRBV28,NA,once,CASSSGQLYTGELFF,TGTGCCAGCAGTTCAGGACAGCTCTACACCGGGGAGCTGTTTTTT
TRBJ2-5,TRBV6-2/TRBV6-3,TRBD1,few,CASSSPQGFGETQYF,TGTGCCAGCAGTTCACCACAGGGGTTCGGAGAGACCCAGTACTTC
TRBJ2-7,TRBV6-6,TRBD2,few,CASSYVAGLREQYF,TGTGCCAGCAGTTACGTAGCGGGACTCCGCGAGCAGTACTTC
TRBJ2-5,TRBV7-2,NA,few,CASSSRMGQETQYF,TGTGCCAGCAGTTCTAGAATGGGACAAGAGACCCAGTACTTC
TRBJ1-2,TRBV12-3/TRBV12-4,NA,many,CASSVAGNSGYTF,TGTGCCAGCAGTGTCGCAGGGAACTCTGGCTACACCTTC
TRBJ2-1,TRBV11-3,TRBD2,NA,CASSRRLAGGPVVNEQFF,TGTGCCAGCAGCCGTCGACTAGCGGGAGGGCCAGTCGTTAATGAGCAGTTCTTC
TRBJ2-3,TRBV7-2,NA,few,CASSVEVADTQYF,TGTGCCAGCAGCGTCGAAGTGGCAGATACGCAGTATTTT
TRBJ2-3,TRBV7-6,TRBD2,many,CASSPLAGGPTDTQYF,TGTGCCAGCAGCCCCCTAGCGGGAGGGCCTACAGATACGCAGTATTTT
TRBJ2-2,TRBV7-8,NA,NA,CASSLRRSISNSGELFF,TGTGCCAGCAGCTTACGACGGTCTATCTCGAACTCCGGGGAGCTGTTTTTT
TRBJ2-1,TRBV7-9,NA,NA,CASSFWRPQYNEQFF,TGTGCCAGCAGCTTCTGGAGACCCCAGTACAATGAGCAGTTCTTC
TRBJ2-2,TRBV20-1,TRBD2,few,CSAVAGEYGELFF,TGCAGTGCGGTAGCGGGAGAATACGGGGAGCTGTTTTTT
TRBJ2-1,TRBV19,NA,many,CASASSLGGEDEQFF,TGTGCCAGTGCTAGTAGCCTAGGCGGTGAAGATGAGCAGTTCTTC
TRBJ2-1,TRBV7-2,TRBD2,NA,CASSLLAGVAYNEQFF,TGTGCCAGCAGCTTACTAGCGGGAGTTGCCTACAATGAGCAGTTCTTC
TRBJ1-2,TRBV12-3/TRBV12-4,NA,NA,CATRGGELNGYTF,TGTGCCACCCGGGGGGGCGAACTTAATGGCTACACCTTC
TRBJ1-1,TRBV14,NA,NA,CASTYGGIGIDTEAFF,TGTGCCAGCACTTACGGGGGGATTGGCATCGACACTGAAGCTTTCTTT
TRBJ2-1,TRBV7-3,NA,many,CASSLSSPYNEQFF,TGTGCCAGCAGCCTGTCTTCGCCCTACAATGAGCAGTTCTTC
TRBJ2-1,TRBV19,NA,NA,CASSTPSDSFHNEQFF,TGTGCCAGTAGTACACCATCTGACAGTTTCCACAATGAGCAGTTCTTC
TRBJ1-2,TRBV4-3,NA,NA,CASSQEAGGYTF,TGCGCCAGCAGCCAAGAAGCGGGTGGCTACACCTTC
TRBJ2-1,TRBV6-5,TRBD2,few,CASSHGVGGPENEQFF,TGTGCCAGCAGCCACGGGGTGGGAGGGCCGGAGAATGAGCAGTTCTTC